This T cell receptor beta chain was obtained from a study of T cells in Graves' hyperthyroidism and ophthalmopathy. Ophthalmopathy cases scored 3 or more on the Clinical Activity Score and 4 or more on NOSPECS grade, with duration below 3 months. Any patient presenting with uncontrolled infection, other autoimmune disease, pregnancy or lactation was left out. Diagnostic decisions used clinical symptoms, serum thyroxine and TRAb, thyroid ultrasound and orbital computed tomography. Study-wide results and caveats: The blood repertoire included most of the expanded thyroid clonotypes above 0.001.

TCR beta CDR3 sequences were amplified from RNA transcripts. Using the HTBI primer set, a first-round RT-PCR was run on the TCR CDR3. TCRdb redid the calling of the multiplex PCR reads with MiXCR, one entry per CDR3 protein. Of some 570,000 distinct CDR3 sequences listed, over 12% are singletons. Germline V CDR1 and CDR2: SGDLS, YYNGEE. The CDR3 runs to 14 residues. V lost 3 bases and J lost 0, with 8 bases in between. Concerning this clonotype: Its matching antigen is unknown.

The source material was blood. This sequence originates from a woman younger than 30 with Graves' ophthalmopathy. V is TRBV9 and J is TRBJ2-3; D gene uncertain. The CDR3 spells CASSAGASTDTQYF. CDR3 coding DNA: TGTGCCAGCAGCGCTGGAGCCAGCACAGATACGCAGTATTTT.